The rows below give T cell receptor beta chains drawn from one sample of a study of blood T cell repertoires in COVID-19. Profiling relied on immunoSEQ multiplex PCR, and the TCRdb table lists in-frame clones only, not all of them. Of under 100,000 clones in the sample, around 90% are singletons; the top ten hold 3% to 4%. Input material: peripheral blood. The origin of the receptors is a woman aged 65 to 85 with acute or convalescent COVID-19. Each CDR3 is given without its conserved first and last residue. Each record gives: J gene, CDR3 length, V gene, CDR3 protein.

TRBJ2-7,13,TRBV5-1,ASSPGQGASYEQY
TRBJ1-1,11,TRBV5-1,ASSFSGMADAF
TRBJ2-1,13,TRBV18,ASSPLISQYNEQF
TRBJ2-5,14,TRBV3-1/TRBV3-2,ASSTRTSGLGETQY
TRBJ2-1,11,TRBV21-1,ASSRDCYNEQF
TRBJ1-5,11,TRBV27,ASSSAVGQPQH
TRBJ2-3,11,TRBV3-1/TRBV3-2,ASRDSNTDTQY
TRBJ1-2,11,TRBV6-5,ASSLRRNYGYT
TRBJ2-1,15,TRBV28,ASSLLAGGTSYNEQF
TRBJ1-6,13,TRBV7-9,ASSLTGTSGSPLH
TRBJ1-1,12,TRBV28,ASSFDRRNTEAF
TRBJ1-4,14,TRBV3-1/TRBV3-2,ASSRDSTGGGEKLF
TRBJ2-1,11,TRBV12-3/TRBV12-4,ATNRDRDGEQF
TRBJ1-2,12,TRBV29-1,SVGHSDKPYGYT
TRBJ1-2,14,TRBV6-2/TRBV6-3,ASSYSTIRGLYGYT
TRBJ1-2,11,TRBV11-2,ASSLQGNYGYT
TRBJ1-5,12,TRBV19,ASSPPGGVQPQH
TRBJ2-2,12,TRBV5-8,ASSTGINTGELF
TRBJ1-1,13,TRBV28,ASSFRPQGSTEAF
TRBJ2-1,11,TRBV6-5,ASSGVFYNEQF
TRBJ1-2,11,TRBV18,ASSSTGDYGYT
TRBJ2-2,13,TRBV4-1,ASSQAGRNTGELF
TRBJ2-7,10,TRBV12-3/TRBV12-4,ASSAARYEQY
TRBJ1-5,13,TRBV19,ASSIVGGGLQPQH
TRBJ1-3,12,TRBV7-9,ASSFQGFGNTIY
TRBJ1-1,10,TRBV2,ASKQDSTEAF
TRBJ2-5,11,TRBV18,ATARGAQETQY
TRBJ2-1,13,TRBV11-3,ASSPQGLGRNEQF
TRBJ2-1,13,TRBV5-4,ASSPGLAEIYEQF
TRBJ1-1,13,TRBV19,ASSIITGQNYEAF
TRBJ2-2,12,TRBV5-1,ASSLEGATGELF
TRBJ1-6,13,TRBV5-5,ASSFPDREYSPLH
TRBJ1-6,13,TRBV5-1,ASSPGFVENSPLH
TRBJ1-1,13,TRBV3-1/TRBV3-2,ASSRGTATNTEAF
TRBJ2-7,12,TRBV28,ASSTGTGDYEQY
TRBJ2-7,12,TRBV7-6,ASSLGRGGYEQY
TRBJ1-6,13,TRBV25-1,ASSGSRGWNSPLH
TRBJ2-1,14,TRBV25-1,ASSAWGLAGTNEQF
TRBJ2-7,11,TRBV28,ASSGSNERLYY